The rows below give T cell receptor beta chains drawn from one sample of a study of blood T cell repertoires in COVID-19. TCRdb's copy holds only in-frame clones and misses some; the assay was immunoSEQ multiplex PCR. The sample has under 200,000 clones; approximately 81% are singletons. Sequenced: peripheral blood. These receptors originate from a woman aged 60-75 years with COVID-19, enrolled during active disease. The CDR3 runs from the conserved cysteine through the conserved F or W.

V	J	CDR3
TRBV19	TRBJ2-6	CASSIGPQGGARGANVLTF
TRBV5-1	TRBJ1-1	CASSKGTDLMNTEAFF
TRBV5-1	TRBJ1-2	CASSLEQGAGNYGYTF
TRBV25-1	TRBJ2-7	CASSMGQGRTYEQYF
TRBV12-5	TRBJ1-1	CASGLVLGGRNTEAFF
TRBV11-2	TRBJ1-2	CASSLEGHGYTF
TRBV5-1	TRBJ1-2	CASSLVEGSGYTF
TRBV11-2	TRBJ1-3	CASSLDYRAPSGNTIYF
TRBV6-5	TRBJ1-1	CASSYRQGGAEAFF
TRBV11-1	TRBJ2-1	CASSLWGGGYNEQFF
TRBV19	TRBJ2-4	CASSMVAAKNIQYF
TRBV7-9	TRBJ2-1	CASSLALYSGDGDEQFF
TRBV28	TRBJ1-3	CASSGGGAGNTIYF
TRBV7-9	TRBJ2-7	CASSYASSGSYEQYF
TRBV19	TRBJ1-2	CATRPGAGENYGYTF
TRBV3-1/TRBV3-2	TRBJ1-2	CASSQVGLGGYTF
TRBV5-1	TRBJ1-2	CASSLEGALYGYTF
TRBV5-6	TRBJ1-3	CASSLGQGNTIYF
TRBV5-1	TRBJ1-1	CASSLAGQATEAFF
TRBV11-2	TRBJ1-3	CASSLDGFSGNTIYF
TRBV2	TRBJ2-1	CASYIPSGTRDEQFF
TRBV5-1	TRBJ1-6	CASSLQGADDSPLHF